A selection of T cell receptor beta chains follows, all from one sample in a study of blood T cell repertoires in COVID-19. Clones were sequenced by immunoSEQ multiplex PCR, and TCRdb holds only the in-frame ones, with some missing. The sample lists 150,000 to 200,000 clones, approximately 80% occurring once. Sequencing was performed on PBMCs or T cells enriched from blood (not recorded which). The receptor set was obtained from a woman aged 55-70 years who had recovered from COVID-19. Both conserved end residues are part of each CDR3. Each record gives: CDR3 length, J gene, V gene, CDR3 protein.

cdr3_length: 11
j_call: TRBJ2-7
v_call: TRBV14
cdr3_aa: CASSQRSEQYF

cdr3_length: 14
j_call: TRBJ2-7
v_call: TRBV11-2
cdr3_aa: CASSRLAVSYEQYF

cdr3_length: 18
j_call: TRBJ2-3
v_call: TRBV4-1
cdr3_aa: CASSTPPLAGGSTDTQYF

cdr3_length: 18
j_call: TRBJ2-2
v_call: TRBV5-4
cdr3_aa: CASSQNTLAGGLTGELFF

cdr3_length: 15
j_call: TRBJ2-1
v_call: TRBV18
cdr3_aa: CASSIQYTGLNEQFF

cdr3_length: 14
j_call: TRBJ2-7
v_call: TRBV6-5
cdr3_aa: CASSPRQGYYEQYF

cdr3_length: 14
j_call: TRBJ2-1
v_call: TRBV11-2
cdr3_aa: CASSLGRAHNEQFF

cdr3_length: 18
j_call: TRBJ2-6
v_call: TRBV27
cdr3_aa: CASSAWVAQSSGANVLTF

cdr3_length: 14
j_call: TRBJ2-7
v_call: TRBV27
cdr3_aa: CASSPLAGEDEQYF

cdr3_length: 14
j_call: TRBJ2-7
v_call: TRBV5-4
cdr3_aa: CASHRTGENNEQYF

cdr3_length: 14
j_call: TRBJ1-2
v_call: TRBV2
cdr3_aa: CASSDRTGRYGYTF

cdr3_length: 15
j_call: TRBJ1-2
v_call: TRBV19
cdr3_aa: CASSNLRTGDYGYTF

cdr3_length: 15
j_call: TRBJ1-4
v_call: TRBV6-5
cdr3_aa: CASSIAQGRSEKLFF

cdr3_length: 12
j_call: TRBJ2-7
v_call: TRBV12-3/TRBV12-4
cdr3_aa: CASSPLGDEQYF

cdr3_length: 15
j_call: TRBJ1-4
v_call: TRBV18
cdr3_aa: CASSPRGTGGEKLFF

cdr3_length: 13
j_call: TRBJ2-7
v_call: TRBV12-3/TRBV12-4
cdr3_aa: CASSLGKDYEQYF

cdr3_length: 14
j_call: TRBJ1-1
v_call: TRBV25-1
cdr3_aa: CASIAGNVNTEAFF

cdr3_length: 12
j_call: TRBJ1-1
v_call: TRBV11-2
cdr3_aa: CASSRTSPEAFF

cdr3_length: 15
j_call: TRBJ1-2
v_call: TRBV24-1
cdr3_aa: CATSDSGALNYGYTF

cdr3_length: 15
j_call: TRBJ1-1
v_call: TRBV6-5
cdr3_aa: CASRQATGEFSEAFF

cdr3_length: 16
j_call: TRBJ2-3
v_call: TRBV5-1
cdr3_aa: CASSPLAGGSTDTQYF

cdr3_length: 13
j_call: TRBJ1-2
v_call: TRBV7-9
cdr3_aa: CASSLVIGYGYTF

cdr3_length: 11
j_call: TRBJ1-1
v_call: TRBV19
cdr3_aa: CASSNWRGAFF

cdr3_length: 14
j_call: TRBJ1-2
v_call: TRBV7-2
cdr3_aa: CASSGRGGREGYTF

cdr3_length: 16
j_call: TRBJ2-1
v_call: TRBV7-2
cdr3_aa: CASSLSLAGGLDEQFF

cdr3_length: 13
j_call: TRBJ1-1
v_call: TRBV2
cdr3_aa: CASSAQKNTEAFF

cdr3_length: 17
j_call: TRBJ1-2
v_call: TRBV5-1
cdr3_aa: CASSLGVLSGINYGYTF

cdr3_length: 16
j_call: TRBJ1-6
v_call: TRBV5-1
cdr3_aa: CASSFTGSSYNSPLHF